Only a few counts were recorded for the clone carrying this TCR beta chain. TCRdb reprocessed the RT-PCR reads via MiXCR and lists one record per CDR3 protein. The sample carries roughly 620,000 distinct CDR3 sequences, 11% recorded once. These data are taken from a study of response to subunit inactivated influenza vaccine. V shed 2 bases and J shed 6 bases, with 8 bases lying between them. Germline lookup yields CDR1 LGHNA and CDR2 YNFKEQ. The CDR3 length is 13 residues. This sample also belongs to another study, concerning T cells expressing NK-cell markers. That work states: Scientists made TCR beta cDNA using 5'RACE template switching with UMIs. It was from sorted CD3+CD56+NKG2C+, CD3+CD56+NKG2C- and CD3+CD56-NKG2C+ T cells that TCR beta repertoires came. Seropositivity for HCMV was found in most of the eight sequenced donors, with one seronegative. Where four donors were concerned, these clonotypes also led the CD3+CD56-NKG2C+ fraction. The study left the HCMV specificity of expanded NKG2C+ T cell clones unresolved.

The chain combines TRBV4-2 with TRBJ2-1, with no clear D. The TCR originated in a man aged 45-65 years who received an inactivated influenza vaccine. The sequences come from PBMCs from blood, collected on the day of vaccination. The CDR3 region is CASSQHRGNEQFF. For the CDR3, the DNA is TGTGCCAGCAGCCAACACAGAGGCAATGAGCAGTTCTTC.